Shown below are 27 T cell receptor beta chains from a single sample sequenced in a study of human T cells and chemical hapten exposure. Noted time point: pre-sensitization, week 0. Sample treatment: therapeutic diphenylcyclopropenone sensitization with weekly scalp DPC. TCRdb fed the RACE reads into MiXCR, producing one record per CDR3 protein. The table lists 50,000 to 70,000 distinct CDR3 sequences, roughly 9.8% of them singletons. The sample in question was whole blood, obtained in connection with sensitization to the hapten diphenylcyclopropenone (DPC). These receptors all stem from a man aged 35 to 55 with alopecia areata. Some clones in this sample may be carry-over from other donors' samples.

V and J are TRBV7-2 and TRBJ2-1, with D possibly matching TRBD1 (5 bases). Trimming left V 5 bases short and J 0 bases short, with 8 bases between. Germline V CDR1 and CDR2: SGHTA, FQGNSA. The CDR3 is 14 amino acids. The chain's CDR3 is CASSPTDSYNEQFF. As DNA, the CDR3 is TGTGCCAGCAGCCCGACAGACTCCTACAATGAGCAGTTCTTC. The whole variable domain, filled in from reference TRBV7-2 and TRBJ2-1, reads GAGVSQSPSNKVTEKGKDVELRCDPISGHTALYWYRQSLGQGLEFLIYFQGNSAPDKSGLPSDRFSAERTGGSVSTLTIQRTQQEDSAVYLCASSPTDSYNEQFFGPGTRLTVL.

The table lists this clonotype with a few counts. CDR3 in amino acids: CASSEADRGTNEKLFF. CDR3 coding DNA: TGTGCCAGCAGTGAAGCGGACAGGGGAACTAATGAAAAACTGTTTTTT. This chain connects TRBV6-1 to TRBJ1-4; 9 bases map to TRBD1. With V trimmed by 0 bases and J by 1 base, 0 bases remained unmatched. The CDR3 has 16 residues. Germline CDR1 is MNHNS and CDR2 is SASEGT.

CDR3 in DNA: TGTGCCAGCAACCGGGAGGCCCTTGTGGATGAGCAGTTCTTC. Translation gives CASNREALVDEQFF. This chain connects TRBV7-9 to TRBJ2-1; 7 bases agree with TRBD2. The CDR3 loop spans 14 amino acids. Germline V gene sequence: CDR1 SEHNR, CDR2 FQNEAQ (reference sequence). The ends lost 7 bases at V and 8 bases at J; junction bases unmatched: 11.

This sequence joins TRBV19 and TRBJ1-2; the match to TRBD1 covers 7 bases. The CDR3 runs to 14 residues. The trim removed 6 bases at V and 4 bases at J, leaving 8 bases unmatched. Germline lookup yields CDR1 LNHDA and CDR2 SQIVND (reference sequence). DNA for the CDR3: TGTGCCAGTAGCTTACAGGGGCTTCTCTATGGCTACACCTTC. Translating it yields CASSLQGLLYGYTF.

This clonotype was seen many times. The chain couples TRBV11-2 to TRBJ2-3; 12 positions agree with TRBD2. This CDR3 comprises 16 residues. CDR1 is SGHAT, CDR2 FQNNGV, per germline. V gave up 3 bases and J gave up 3 bases; unmatched junction bases: 4. The CDR3 nucleotides read TGTGCCAGCAGCTTCCCGACTAGCGGGAGAACAGATACGCAGTATTTT. Translating gives CASSFPTSGRTDTQYF.

The chain has TRBV19 and TRBJ2-1, with 10 bases fitting TRBD1. The CDR3 covers 15 residues. V lost 1 base to trimming and J lost 9 bases; unmatched junction nucleotides: 6. From germline, CDR1 is LNHDA and CDR2 SQIVND (reference sequence). CDR3 amino acids: CASSIGGQGPPEQFF. CDR3 coding DNA: TGTGCCAGTAGTATAGGGGGACAGGGGCCCCCTGAGCAGTTCTTC.

This clonotype was detected only a few times. A read error may account for a junction end that differs from germline. This chain links TRBV29-1 with TRBJ1-1, with D unresolved. The CDR3 extends over 10 amino acids. Germline-derived CDR1 and CDR2 are SQVTM and ANQGSEA. This CDR3 is CSVLPEFNEF. The CDR3 DNA is TGCAGCGTACTACCCGAGTTCAACGAGTTT.

The chain has TRBV27 and TRBJ2-1; TRBD2 aligns across 10 bases. The CDR3 sequence is 19 residues long. J was trimmed by 5 bases and V by 4 bases; bases with no gene match: 17. Per germline, CDR1 MNHEY and CDR2 SMNVEV (reference sequence). The CDR3 spells CASSSSGSRSAGLNNEQFF. The DNA of the CDR3 is TGTGCCAGCAGTTCTAGCGGGAGCAGGTCGGCGGGCCTTAACAATGAGCAGTTCTTC.

This clonotype occurred many times. The chain employs TRBV27 and TRBJ2-1, with 7 positions matching TRBD2. Trimming cost V 5 bases and J 7 bases; bases outside gene matches: 5. Germline values: CDR1 MNHEY, CDR2 SMNVEV (reference sequence). The CDR3 has 13 residues. Here the CDR3 reads CASSLAVGNEQFF. Here the CDR3 DNA reads TGTGCCAGCAGTCTAGCGGTGGGGAATGAGCAGTTCTTC.

This clonotype was observed many times. The chain employs TRBV20-1 and TRBJ1-2; D gene uncertain. Germline values: CDR1 DFQATT, CDR2 SNEGSKA (reference sequence). The CDR3 totals 10 residues. V lost 5 bases and J lost 2, with 3 bases in between. This chain's CDR3 is CSAPNYGYTF. CDR3 sequence (DNA): TGCAGTGCTCCCAACTATGGCTACACCTTC.

The chain links TRBV28 to TRBJ2-7; 8 bases are shared with TRBD1. The CDR3 runs to 15 residues. J lost 0 bases, V lost 5 bases, and 6 bases had no gene match. CDR1 MDHEN and CDR2 SYDVKM come from the germline V gene. The CDR3 region has the DNA TGTGCCAGCAGTCCCACAGGGGGAGGCTCCTACGAGCAGTACTTC. Translated, it gives CASSPTGGGSYEQYF.

The chain carries TRBV4-3 and TRBJ2-7, with 8 bases that match TRBD2. The germline CDR1 and CDR2 sequences are LGHNA and YSLEER. V lost 2 bases, J lost 2 bases, and 8 bases stayed unmatched. The CDR3 loop spans 16 amino acids. The CDR3 nucleotides are TGCGCCAGCAGCCAAAATAGCGGGATAGGTGCCTACGAGCAGTACTTC. This translates into CASSQNSGIGAYEQYF.

The CDR3 protein is CSAGGGAGGPSYEQYF. The CDR3 DNA is TGCAGTGCTGGCGGTGGTGCAGGGGGGCCCTCCTACGAGCAGTACTTC. The chain links TRBV20-1 to TRBJ2-7; the D gene is possibly TRBD1 (7 bases). Per germline, CDR1 DFQATT and CDR2 SNEGSKA (reference sequence). The ends were cut back, 5 bases at V and 0 bases at J, with 20 bases in the middle. The CDR3 extends over 16 amino acids.

In this sample, this clonotype turned up many times. The chain recombines TRBV6-6 with TRBJ2-2; D possibly corresponds to TRBD1 (6 bases). Germline assignment: CDR1 MNHNY and CDR2 SVGAGI (reference sequence). With 6 bases removed from V and 0 bases from J, the gap between germline ends came to 14 bases. This CDR3 has 16 residues. CDR3 nucleotide sequence: TGTGCCAGCAGCTTCATTCGGACAGCGAACACCGGGGAGCTGTTTTTT. Protein sequence: CASSFIRTANTGELFF.

The chain combines TRBV7-3 with TRBJ1-1; tentatively, D is TRBD1 (6 bases). The germline V gene has CDR1 SGHTA and CDR2 FQGTGA. The CDR3 length is 15 residues. Trimming removed 1 base at V and 0 bases at J, with 9 bases between. CDR3 amino acids: CASSLRGPMNTEAFF. CDR3 bases: TGTGCCAGCAGCTTAAGGGGGCCTATGAACACTGAAGCTTTCTTT.

The gene calls are TRBV6-5 and TRBJ2-7, with 8 bases matching TRBD1. V was pared by 5 bases and J by 3 bases, with 6 bases of the junction left unmatched. There are 14 residues in the CDR3. Germline CDR1 reads MNHEY; CDR2 reads SVGAGI. The chain's CDR3 is CASSLRQGRYEQYF. As DNA, the CDR3 is TGTGCCAGCAGTCTCCGACAGGGGCGCTACGAGCAGTACTTC.

A few counts support this clonotype. This chain uses TRBV7-8 with TRBJ2-3, with TRBD2 identical over 7 bases. V dropped 0 bases and J dropped 5; count of bases not matched to a gene: 2. The CDR3 loop spans 14 amino acids. Germline CDR1 and CDR2: SGHVS and FQNEAQ. CDR3 protein: CASSLARGEDTQYF. CDR3 bases: TGTGCCAGCAGCTTAGCCCGGGGGGAAGATACGCAGTATTTT.

The chain's CDR3 is CASSLQGWDTEAFF. CDR3 nucleotide sequence: TGTGCCAGCAGCTTACAGGGCTGGGACACTGAAGCTTTCTTT. The J gene is TRBJ1-1, the V gene TRBV7-3; D possibly corresponds to TRBD1 (5 bases). Per germline, CDR1 SGHTA and CDR2 FQGTGA. The V and J ends lost 2 bases and 3 bases respectively, with 10 bases between them. CDR3 length: 14 amino acids.

This clonotype was seen only a few times. This chain uses TRBV6-2 or TRBV6-3 with TRBJ2-5, with D maybe TRBD1 (6 bases). The CDR3 runs 14 residues. The germline V and J ends were trimmed by 4 bases and 5 bases, with 14 bases remaining between them. From germline, CDR1 is MNHEY and CDR2 SVGEGT. The CDR3 DNA follows: TGTGCCAGCAGTTTCACCGGGACAACGGAGACCCAGTACTTC. This translates into CASSFTGTTETQYF.

This clonotype was detected many times. The chain recombines TRBV7-9 with TRBJ2-5; D is ambiguous. V lost 8 bases, J lost 6 bases, and 16 bases lay in between. Germline CDR1 is SEHNR and CDR2 is FQNEAQ (reference sequence). The CDR3 totals 13 residues. The CDR3 DNA reads TGTGCCAGCTTAGAGACCGATGGGAAGACCCAGTACTTC. Translated: CASLETDGKTQYF.

The chain uses TRBV29-1 and TRBJ2-5, with 8 bases identical to TRBD2. The V segment lost 6 bases and the J segment 2 bases; nucleotides outside the gene matches: 8. The CDR3 is made up of 14 amino acids. CDR1 and CDR2 (germline): SQVTM, ANQGSEA. CDR3 loop: CSVQTSAQQETQYF. The CDR3 DNA reads as TGCAGCGTACAGACTAGCGCCCAGCAAGAGACCCAGTACTTC.

There are a few counts of this clonotype. This chain uses TRBV7-9 with TRBJ2-1; the match to TRBD2 covers 11 bases. J was trimmed by 9 bases and V by 5 bases; bases with no gene match: 15. This CDR3 spans 17 amino acids. Germline V gene data show CDR1 as SEHNR and CDR2 as FQNEAQ (reference sequence). For the CDR3, the DNA is TGTGCCAGCAGCGTCCCCTTCATAGCGGGGGGGGTTGGTGAGCAGTTCTTC. Translating gives CASSVPFIAGGVGEQFF.

This clonotype was observed a handful of times. The chain uses TRBV6-6 and TRBJ2-7; 10 bases align to TRBD1. Germline values: CDR1 MNHNY, CDR2 SVGAGI (reference sequence). The CDR3 runs to 14 residues. With V trimmed by 8 bases and J by 6 bases, 10 bases remained unmatched. This chain's CDR3 is CASGSRDRGSEQYF. DNA of the CDR3: TGTGCCAGCGGAAGCCGGGACAGGGGATCCGAGCAGTACTTC.

This clonotype was recorded many times. The chain recombines TRBV6-5 with TRBJ2-3; D may be TRBD1 (6 bases). V was shortened by 2 bases and J by 0 bases, with 12 bases between the two germline ends. Germline V gene data show CDR1 as MNHEY and CDR2 as SVGAGI. The CDR3 is 16 residues long. The DNA of the CDR3 is TGTGCCAGCAGTTACAGGGGACACGCTAGCACAGATACGCAGTATTTT. Amino acid sequence: CASSYRGHASTDTQYF.

The rearrangement links TRBV20-1 to TRBJ2-3; D perhaps matches TRBD2 (6 bases). The germline gives CDR1 DFQATT, CDR2 SNEGSKA (reference sequence). The CDR3 spans 14 residues. Trimming shortened V by 1 base and J by 5 bases, and 13 bases separated the two germline ends. The CDR3 nucleotides are TGCAGTGCTAGAGTGGGAGGCGTGGGAGATACGCAGTATTTT. Residues: CSARVGGVGDTQYF.

This clonotype was detected many times. This chain uses TRBV10-2 with TRBJ2-3; TRBD2 matches at 7 bases. Germline-derived CDR1 and CDR2 are WSHSY and SAAADI. The CDR3 loop spans 17 amino acids. V lost 2 bases to trimming and J lost 3 bases; unmatched junction nucleotides: 11. The CDR3 DNA reads TGCGCCAGCAGTGAGCCTTCAGCGGGGAGGCTAACAGATACGCAGTATTTT. Translating gives CASSEPSAGRLTDTQYF.

The chain uses TRBV27 and TRBJ1-6; D gene ambiguous. Per the germline V gene, CDR1 is MNHEY and CDR2 is SMNVEV (reference sequence). V dropped 5 bases and J dropped 8 bases, with 10 bases sitting between them. This CDR3 has 13 amino acids. In DNA, the CDR3 is TGTGCCAGCAGTGCAGACTCCGATTCACCCCTCCACTTT. Protein product: CASSADSDSPLHF.